Included here is one T cell receptor beta chain sequence, with context. This record belongs to a study of blood T cell repertoires in COVID-19. Enrolled during active infection, Seattle patients were then followed longitudinally. Original data processing: Estimates of nucleated cell counts were drawn from the amplification of reference gene primers. Libraries were prepared by immunoSEQ multiplex PCR; TCRdb keeps only in-frame clonotypes and omits some of them. V and J calls and clone size are as listed in that table; D and trimming were resolved from the DNA. Of 300,000 to 400,000 clones listed, over 80% are singletons. The sequence was collected from a young man with COVID-19, enrolled during active disease. Specimen: peripheral blood.

CDR3 bases: TGTGCCAGCACTCTCACCGGGACTAGCTCCGGCTACGAGCAGTACTTC. This encodes CASTLTGTSSGYEQYF. V and J are TRBV6-6 and TRBJ2-7; 9 positions match TRBD2. This CDR3 spans 16 amino acids. Germline V gives CDR1 MNHNY, CDR2 SVGAGI (reference sequence). After removal of 7 bases from V and 3 bases from J, the junction contained 13 bases not matched to a gene.